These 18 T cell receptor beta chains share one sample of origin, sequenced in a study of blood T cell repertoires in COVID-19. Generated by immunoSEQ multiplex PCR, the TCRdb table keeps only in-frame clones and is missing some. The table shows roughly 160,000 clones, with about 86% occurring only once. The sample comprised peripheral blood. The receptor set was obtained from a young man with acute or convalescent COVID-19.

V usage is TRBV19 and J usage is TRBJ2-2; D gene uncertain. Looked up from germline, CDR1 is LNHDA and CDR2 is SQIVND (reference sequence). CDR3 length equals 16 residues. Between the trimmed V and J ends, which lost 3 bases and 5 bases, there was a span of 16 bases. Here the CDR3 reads CASSIVQSSRTGELFF. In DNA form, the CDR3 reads TGTGCCAGTAGTATTGTTCAGTCGAGCAGGACCGGGGAGCTGTTTTTT.

The CDR3: CASSKLGVFTGDSSYNSPLHF. The DNA for the CDR3 is TGTGCCAGCAGCAAATTGGGGGTTTTTACAGGGGACAGCTCCTATAATTCACCCCTCCACTTT. This chain uses TRBV21-1 with TRBJ1-6; no DNA check was done on the table's D call, TRBD1. TRBV21-1 constitutes a pseudogene. The CDR3 consists of 21 residues.

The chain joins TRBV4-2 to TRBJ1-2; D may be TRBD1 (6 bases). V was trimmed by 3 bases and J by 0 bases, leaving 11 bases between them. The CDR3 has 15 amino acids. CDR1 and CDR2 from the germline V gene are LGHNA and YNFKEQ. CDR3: CASSQDSSSNYGYTF. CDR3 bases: TGTGCCAGCAGCCAGGACAGCAGCTCTAACTATGGCTACACCTTC.

The CDR3 protein is CATKWRGTPLHF. The CDR3 nucleotides are TGTGCCACCAAGTGGCGGGGAACACCCCTCCACTTT. This chain links TRBV12-3 or TRBV12-4 with TRBJ1-6; D not resolved. The germline V and J ends were trimmed by 10 bases and 11 bases, with 15 bases remaining between them. The CDR3 loop spans 12 amino acids.

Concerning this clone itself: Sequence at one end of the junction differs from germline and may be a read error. CDR3 protein: CASSEEGQGVNGYTF. The CDR3 nucleotides are TGTGCCAGCAGCGAAGAGGGACAGGGGGTCAATGGCTACACCTTC. The chain joins TRBV6-1 to TRBJ1-2; 11 nucleotides align to TRBD1. The CDR3 extends over 15 amino acids. CDR1 is MNHNS, CDR2 SASEGT, per germline.

The CDR3 region is CASNKWTGQEKLFF. The CDR3 bases are TGTGCCAGTAATAAGTGGACAGGACAAGAAAAACTGTTTTTT. V and J are TRBV19 and TRBJ1-4, with 7 bases fitting TRBD1. The trim removed 7 bases at V and 8 bases at J, leaving 10 bases unmatched. CDR1 LNHDA and CDR2 SQIVND come from the germline V gene (reference sequence). CDR3 size: 14 residues.

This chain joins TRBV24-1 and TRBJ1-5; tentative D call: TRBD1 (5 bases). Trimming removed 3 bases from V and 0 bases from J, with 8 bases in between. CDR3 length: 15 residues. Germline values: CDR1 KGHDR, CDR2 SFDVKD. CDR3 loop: CATSDPGGSNQPQHF. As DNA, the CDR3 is TGTGCCACCAGTGATCCGGGGGGTAGCAATCAGCCCCAGCATTTT.

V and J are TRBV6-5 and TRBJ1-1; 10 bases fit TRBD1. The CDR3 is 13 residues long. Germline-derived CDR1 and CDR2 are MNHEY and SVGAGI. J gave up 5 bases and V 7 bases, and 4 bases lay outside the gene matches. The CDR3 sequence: CASKRTGGTEAFF. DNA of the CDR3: TGTGCCAGCAAAAGGACAGGGGGGACTGAAGCTTTCTTT.

The CDR3 sequence: CASSQDIGGRNIQYF. CDR3 in DNA: TGTGCCAGCAGCCAAGATATCGGGGGGCGGAACATTCAGTACTTC. The chain recombines TRBV4-2 with TRBJ2-4, with D possibly matching TRBD2 (7 bases). The germline V and J ends were trimmed by 0 bases and 7 bases, with 13 bases remaining between them. CDR1 and CDR2 (germline): LGHNA, YNFKEQ. This CDR3 has 15 residues.

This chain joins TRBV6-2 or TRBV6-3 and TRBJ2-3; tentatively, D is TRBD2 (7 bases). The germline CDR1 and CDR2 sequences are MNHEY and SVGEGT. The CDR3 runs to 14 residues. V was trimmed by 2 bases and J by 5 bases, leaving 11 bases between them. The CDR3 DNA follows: TGTGCCAGCAGTTACCGGGGGGCGCAAGATACGCAGTATTTT. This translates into CASSYRGAQDTQYF.

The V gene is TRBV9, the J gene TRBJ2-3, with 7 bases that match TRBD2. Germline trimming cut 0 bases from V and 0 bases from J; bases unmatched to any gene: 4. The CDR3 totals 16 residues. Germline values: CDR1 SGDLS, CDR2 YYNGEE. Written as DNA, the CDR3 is TGTGCCAGCAGCGTAGGGTCTAGCGGAAGCACAGATACGCAGTATTTT. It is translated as CASSVGSSGSTDTQYF.

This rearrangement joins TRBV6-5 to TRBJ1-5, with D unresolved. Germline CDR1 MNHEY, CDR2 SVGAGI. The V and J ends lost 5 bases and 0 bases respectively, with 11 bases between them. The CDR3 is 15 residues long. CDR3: CASSQTGISNQPQHF. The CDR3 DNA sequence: TGTGCCAGCAGTCAGACGGGGATTAGCAATCAGCCCCAGCATTTT.

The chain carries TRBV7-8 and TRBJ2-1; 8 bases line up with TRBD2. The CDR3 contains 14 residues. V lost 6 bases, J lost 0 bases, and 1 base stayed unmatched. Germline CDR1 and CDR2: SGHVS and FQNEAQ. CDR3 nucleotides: TGTGCCAGCAGACGGGAGGGCTCCTACAATGAGCAGTTCTTC. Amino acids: CASRREGSYNEQFF.

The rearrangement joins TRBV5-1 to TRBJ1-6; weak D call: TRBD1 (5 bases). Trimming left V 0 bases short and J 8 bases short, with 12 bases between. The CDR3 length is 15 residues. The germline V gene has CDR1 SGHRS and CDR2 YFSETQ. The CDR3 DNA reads TGCGCCAGCAGCTTGGAGGCGGGGCGGGATTCACCCCTCCACTTT. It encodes CASSLEAGRDSPLHF.

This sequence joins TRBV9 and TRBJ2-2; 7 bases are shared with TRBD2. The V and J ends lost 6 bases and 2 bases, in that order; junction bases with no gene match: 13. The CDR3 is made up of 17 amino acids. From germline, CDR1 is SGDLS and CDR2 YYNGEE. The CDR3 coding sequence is TGTGCCAGCAAACCAGCGGGGCCCCTCGAAAACACCGGGGAGCTGTTTTTT. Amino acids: CASKPAGPLENTGELFF.

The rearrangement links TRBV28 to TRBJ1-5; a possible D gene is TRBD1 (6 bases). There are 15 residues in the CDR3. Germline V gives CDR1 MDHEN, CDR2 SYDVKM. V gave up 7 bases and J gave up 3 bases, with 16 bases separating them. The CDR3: CASTSRGGYNQPQHF. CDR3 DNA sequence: TGTGCCAGCACCTCAAGGGGGGGCTACAATCAGCCCCAGCATTTT.

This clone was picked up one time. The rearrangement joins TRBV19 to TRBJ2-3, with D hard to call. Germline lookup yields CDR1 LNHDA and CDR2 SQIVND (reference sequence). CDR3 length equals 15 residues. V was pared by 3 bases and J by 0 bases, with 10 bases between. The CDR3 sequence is CASSILGQSTDTQYF. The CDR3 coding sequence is TGTGCCAGTAGTATCTTGGGCCAAAGCACAGATACGCAGTATTTT.

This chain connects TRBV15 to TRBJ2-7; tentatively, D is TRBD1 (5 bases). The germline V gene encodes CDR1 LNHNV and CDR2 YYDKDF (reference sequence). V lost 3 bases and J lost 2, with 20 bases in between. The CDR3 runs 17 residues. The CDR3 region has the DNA TGTGCCACCAGCAGCGGCGTAGGCTCCTGGACACCCTACGAGCAGTACTTC. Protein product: CATSSGVGSWTPYEQYF.